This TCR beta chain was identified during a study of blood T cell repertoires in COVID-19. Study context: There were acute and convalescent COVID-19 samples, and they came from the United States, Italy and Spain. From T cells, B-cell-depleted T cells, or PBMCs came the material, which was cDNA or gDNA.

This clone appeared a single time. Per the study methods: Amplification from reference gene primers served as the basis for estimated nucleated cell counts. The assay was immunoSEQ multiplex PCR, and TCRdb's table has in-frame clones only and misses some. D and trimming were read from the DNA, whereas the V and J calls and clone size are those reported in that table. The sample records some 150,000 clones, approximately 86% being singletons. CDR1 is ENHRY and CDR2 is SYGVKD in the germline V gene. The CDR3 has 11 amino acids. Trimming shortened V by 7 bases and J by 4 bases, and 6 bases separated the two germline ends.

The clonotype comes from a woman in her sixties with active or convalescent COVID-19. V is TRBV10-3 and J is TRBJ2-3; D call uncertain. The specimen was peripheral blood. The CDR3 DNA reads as TGTGCCATCACAGATTCAGATACGCAGTATTTT. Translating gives CAITDSDTQYF.